Listed below are T cell receptor beta chains from one sample, sequenced in a study of cytomegalovirus exposure and HLA in healthy donors. Here immunoSEQ multiplex PCR was the method, and the copy in TCRdb shows in-frame clones only, minus some. In the table there are 170,000 or so clones, 80% of which are singletons. The sample taken for sequencing was PBMCs. The source of these receptors is a man aged 30 to 45 in good health and CMV-seropositive. Both conserved end residues are part of each CDR3. A D gene is named only where the DNA matches it firmly. Not all rows give a size; the values are once, few, many and, for expanded clones, a class.

.	.	TRBJ2-3	TRBV2	TGTGCCAGCAGTGGTAGACTAGGGGATACGCAGTATTTT	CASSGRLGDTQYF
.	.	TRBJ2-7	TRBV10-1	TGCGCCAGCACATCCGACTCGGGGGAGCAGTACTTC	CASTSDSGEQYF
.	.	TRBJ1-2	TRBV5-1	TGCGCCAGCAGCCAAACGACAGGCACTAACTATGGCTACACCTTC	CASSQTTGTNYGYTF
.	.	TRBJ2-3	TRBV21-1	TGTGCCAGCAGCAAGAAAGGTCTGTTGGCGAGGAGTCGCGCTGGCACAGATACGCAGTATTTT	CASSKKGLLARSRAGTDTQYF
.	few	TRBJ1-3	TRBV4-3	TGCGCCAGCAGCCAAGTCATTGGCAGGGGTAACTCTGGAAACACCATATATTTT	CASSQVIGRGNSGNTIYF
TRBD2	few	TRBJ2-3	TRBV6-4	TGTGCCAGCAGTGACAGCGGGAGTAGCGCAGATACGCAGTATTTT	CASSDSGSSADTQYF
.	.	TRBJ1-5	TRBV7-9	TGTGCCAGCAGCTTAGGAGTCGGGAGGGGCAATCAGCCCCAGCATTTT	CASSLGVGRGNQPQHF
.	.	TRBJ1-1	TRBV5-4	TGTGCCAGCAGCGACATTGGCGGACAGCTTGTCAACACTGAAGCTTTCTTT	CASSDIGGQLVNTEAFF
.	few	TRBJ2-1	TRBV15	TGTGCCACCAGCAGAGGGGGATCACAGGGAAGTGCCTACAATGAGCAGTTCTTC	CATSRGGSQGSAYNEQFF
.	.	TRBJ2-6	TRBV7-9	TGTGCCAGCAGCATCAGGGGAGACGGGGCCAACGTCCTGACTTTC	CASSIRGDGANVLTF
TRBD2	.	TRBJ2-2	TRBV19	TGTGCCAGTAGACTAAGGGGGACTAGCGGGAGGGGGTACACCGGGGAGCTGTTTTTT	CASRLRGTSGRGYTGELFF
.	.	TRBJ2-5	TRBV5-1	TGCGCCAGCAGCCTAGGAGAGGAGACCCAGTACTTC	CASSLGEETQYF
.	.	TRBJ2-1	TRBV9	TGTGCCAGCAGCGTAGGGCGGACAGCCTTCTCCTACAATGAGCAGTTCTTC	CASSVGRTAFSYNEQFF
.	.	TRBJ2-7	TRBV6-5	TGTGCCAGCAGTTACGGAGGTTCTCCCTACGAGCAGTACTTC	CASSYGGSPYEQYF
TRBD2	.	TRBJ2-5	TRBV7-6	TGTGCCAGCAGCCCGGGACTAGCGGGGACGCAGGCCCAGTACTTC	CASSPGLAGTQAQYF
.	.	TRBJ2-7	TRBV6-5	TGTGCCAGCAGTAACCCGACAGACTCCTACGAGCAGTACTTC	CASSNPTDSYEQYF
.	.	TRBJ2-1	TRBV30	TGTGCCTGGAGTCCCCAGGGGAATGAGCAGTTCTTC	CAWSPQGNEQFF
.	.	TRBJ1-2	TRBV10-2	TGCGCCAGCAGTGACAGTGCAGGGGATGGCTACACCTTC	CASSDSAGDGYTF
TRBD2	.	TRBJ2-5	TRBV7-9	TGTGCCAGCAGCTTACCAGCGGGAGGCGGGGAGACCCAGTACTTC	CASSLPAGGGETQYF
TRBD1	.	TRBJ1-6	TRBV5-1	TGCGCCAGCAGCTGGGGGACAGGGGGGGATAATTCACCCCTCCACTTT	CASSWGTGGDNSPLHF
.	.	TRBJ2-3	TRBV7-9	TGTGCCAGCAGCTTGGCCACAGATACGCAGTATTTT	CASSLATDTQYF
.	.	TRBJ1-2	TRBV9	TGTGCCAGCAGCTCAAGAGGAGGCTACACCTTC	CASSSRGGYTF
.	once	TRBJ1-2	TRBV6-5	TGTGCCAGCAGTTACTCGAGGTCACTCTATGGCTACACCTTC	CASSYSRSLYGYTF
.	.	TRBJ2-1	TRBV6-6	TGTGCCAGCAGTTTCGCCGGGACAAACAATGAGCAGTTCTTC	CASSFAGTNNEQFF
TRBD1	.	TRBJ2-7	TRBV7-2	TGTGCCAGCAGCTTAGGTGAGGGGGCGAATTACCTAAACGAGCAGTACTTC	CASSLGEGANYLNEQYF
.	.	TRBJ2-4	TRBV5-1	TGCGCCAGCAGCACCCTGACAGAAGACAAAAACATTCAGTACTTC	CASSTLTEDKNIQYF
.	.	TRBJ1-2	TRBV4-3	TGCGCCAGCAGCCAAGATTTAGGAGGCAGGGGCTATGGCTACACCTTC	CASSQDLGGRGYGYTF
.	.	TRBJ1-2	TRBV27	TGTGCCAGTTATCGGGGAAACTATGGCTACACCTTC	CASYRGNYGYTF
TRBD1	.	TRBJ2-3	TRBV14	TGTGCCAGCAGCCCGACTACAGGGGGCATAACAGATACGCAGTATTTT	CASSPTTGGITDTQYF
.	.	TRBJ1-4	TRBV4-2	TGTGCCAGCAGCCAAGATGTCGACGGGGAGGCAACTAATGAAAAACTGTTTTTT	CASSQDVDGEATNEKLFF
TRBD2	few	TRBJ2-3	TRBV10-2	TGCGCCAGCAGTGAGGGACTAGCGCATACGTCTGATACGCAGTATTTT	CASSEGLAHTSDTQYF
TRBD2	.	TRBJ2-3	TRBV28	TGTGCCAGCAGATCGGGACTAGTGGATACGCAGTATTTT	CASRSGLVDTQYF
TRBD2	.	TRBJ2-1	TRBV30	TGTGCCTGGAGTTCCGGACTAGCGGGGACCTACAATGAGCAGTTCTTC	CAWSSGLAGTYNEQFF
.	.	TRBJ1-2	TRBV6-1	TGTGCCAGCAGTGAAGACCCGGGGGGCTATGGCTACACCTTC	CASSEDPGGYGYTF
.	.	TRBJ1-1	TRBV28	TGTGCCAGCAACGTAGGGGGAGCTACGGGGACTGAAGCTTTCTTT	CASNVGGATGTEAFF
.	.	TRBJ2-4	TRBV5-1	TGCGCCAGCAGCTCTTACACCACCCCCCGAGCCAAAAACATTCAGTACTTC	CASSSYTTPRAKNIQYF
.	.	TRBJ1-2	TRBV10-2	TGCGCCAGCAGTGATACAGGAACCAACTATGGCTACACCTTC	CASSDTGTNYGYTF
.	.	TRBJ2-1	TRBV13	TGTGCCAGCAGCCTAAGGGGGAGCTCCTACAATGAGCAGTTCTTC	CASSLRGSSYNEQFF
TRBD2	.	TRBJ2-3	TRBV4-3	TGCGCCAGCAGCCTCACGCTAGCGGGGGCCGGGACTACAGATACGCAGTATTTT	CASSLTLAGAGTTDTQYF
.	few	TRBJ2-6	TRBV5-1	TGCGCCAGCAGCTTGGTAGGGAGCTCTGGGGCCAACGTCCTGACTTTC	CASSLVGSSGANVLTF
TRBD1	.	TRBJ2-5	TRBV5-4	TGTGCCAGCAGCAAAAGTTGGACAGGGGGGGGGACCCAGTACTTC	CASSKSWTGGGTQYF
.	.	TRBJ1-6	TRBV10-1	TGCGCCAGCAGTGTTCCTTGGGGACCAGAGCGGGGTAATTCACCCCTCCACTTT	CASSVPWGPERGNSPLHF
.	.	TRBJ1-2	TRBV7-9	TGTGCCAGCAGCCCCCTCTATGGCTACACCTTC	CASSPLYGYTF
TRBD1	.	TRBJ2-3	TRBV19	TGTGCCAGTAGTGCCTTTCTCGCGACAGGGGCCCTCACAGATACGCAGTATTTT	CASSAFLATGALTDTQYF
.	.	TRBJ1-1	TRBV11-2	TGTGCCAGCAGACCTAACAGGGTAACTGAAGCTTTCTTT	CASRPNRVTEAFF
TRBD2	.	TRBJ2-3	TRBV11-3	TGTGCCAGCAGCCCCCGCACTAGCGGGGGGGCTGGAGATACGCAGTATTTT	CASSPRTSGGAGDTQYF
.	.	TRBJ2-6	TRBV11-2	TGTGCCAGCAGCTTAGGGCGGCCCGGCTCTGGGGCCAACGTCCTGACTTTC	CASSLGRPGSGANVLTF